This T cell receptor beta chain appears in the sequencing data of a study of long-term antiretroviral therapy in people with HIV (dated by TCRdb to between 2021 and 2022). Context from the whole study: The earliest samples were collected approximately a decade before the 2015 WHO recommendation for immediate ART, a period when ART was typically delayed until CD4 counts fell. No cross-contamination during QIAcube processing turned up in test extractions that ran a monoclonal T-cell line alongside about 30 polyclonal samples. Of the 30 participants with HIV, approximately ten were female. A total of about 190 cryopreserved PBMC samples were contributed to the cohort by 30 adults with confirmed HIV infection, with samples collected serially over a mean of roughly six years (range 1-12). A retrospective serial study tested whether changes in peripheral blood TRB repertoire composition and diversity were associated with ART initiation and durable HIV suppression.

The immunoSEQ hsTCRB v3.0 assay was used at survey level resolution to sequence the TRB variable region. The target sequencing depth for TRB was about 40,000-55,000 T-cell genomes per sample. Pooled TRB libraries were sequenced on an Illumina MiSeq with a v3 150-cycle kit. Concerning the study's data processing: Analysis of repertoires was carried out in R inside a reproducible Nextflow workflow spanning QC, data transformation and analysis. Custom analyses were implemented in LymphoSeq2, an R package for AIRR-Seq data exploration. A few samples yielding fewer than 5000 total TRB sequences were excluded, leaving around 200 analyzed HIV repertoires. Among the 188 retained HIV repertoires, approximately 57 were collected before ART initiation and 120 to 140 were collected after ART initiation. Repertoires were downsampled to 5000 TRB nucleotide sequences, with summary statistics averaged over 100 downsampling iterations. Only TRB sequences with CDR3 regions of at least seven amino acids were retained for analysis. A Shannon entropy-derived clonality score and the Gini coefficient were used to measure diversity. In repertoire networks, the top 5000 CDR3 amino acid sequences were linked whenever an edit distance of one separated two sequences. For TRB CDR3 amino acid sequences, antigen specificity groups and MHC restriction were predicted with GLIPH2. CDR3 amino acid sequences were matched against VDJdb and McPAS-TCR to flag known CMV, EBV, HIV or tissue antigen associations. Pre-ART, post-ART and control groups were compared with Wilcoxon signed-rank tests and Holm-Bonferroni correction. TCRdb provides this immuneACCESS table in a form limited to in-frame rearrangements. Some clones are lacking; in checked studies, under half of them reflect an unresolved V gene, and why the rest are absent is not known. V, J and clone size were drawn from that table, and D and trimming were deduced from the DNA. The sample profile shows 24,000 or so clones; 76% of them were found once. Jointly, the top ten make up approximately 4.9% of the sample.

Trimming at the junction amounts to 3 bases on V and 6 bases on J, and the germline ends lie 16 bases apart. CDR3 length: 15 amino acids, cysteine to phenylalanine. This entry keeps only the CDR3 DNA: 45 bases, framed from base 1. CDR1 and CDR2 were assigned from the germline V gene (reference sequence) as LNHDA and SQIVND. Inclusion was restricted to participants for whom at least one PBMC sample before ART initiation and at least two post-ART samples were available. Treatment was received in the United States of America by all participants with HIV. Cryopreserved samples of about 0.9-11 million PBMC were thawed and washed before DNA extraction. At the time of the earliest PBMC sample, participants with HIV were aged between about 23 and 54 years. PBMC samples were contributed by each participant from 1-4 timepoints before ART initiation and 2-8 timepoints after ART initiation, with a median of 7 samples. For every participant, serial HIV viral load, CD4+ T-cell count, ART history and demographic data were obtained. A Qiagen kit on a QIAcube was used to extract genomic DNA from unsorted PBMC, with samples processed in batches of 12.

The investigation overall reported the following: The samples span the years 2004 to 2017, and the ART regimens used may be less effective than current regimens. Because pre-ART samples had limited cell numbers, unsorted PBMC were profiled rather than sorted CD4+ and CD8+ T cells. Expanded TRB clones identified before ART initiation dominated the repertoire at all time points, although this dominance fluctuated and declined in many PLHIV after ART. ART initiation was associated with a significant increase in TRB diversity, but diversity stayed significantly below transplant donor controls even after long-term ART. Narrower CDR3 length ranges were observed in HIV repertoires than in controls, and an antigen-experienced repertoire with only a slight naive shift after ART was suggested by the network structure. Inferences about post-ART repertoire changes are limited because no data were available on ART adherence, viral resistance or therapy changes. Limited PBMC availability meant only the TCR beta chain was sequenced, without alpha chain pairing.

In the case of this clone: Its target antigen remains unknown. Base qualities were left out, and no much larger clone turns up one base away.

This sequence uses TRBV19 and TRBJ2-3, with TRBD1 as a weak D call on 5 bases. Source: unsorted PBMCs, taken 0.5 years after starting antiretroviral therapy. This clonotype originated in a middle-aged woman with HIV. The base sequence is TGTGCCAGTAGTATTTCGAGCTCCCCAGGGGATACGCAGTATTTT. Its amino acids are CASSISSSPGDTQYF.